A selection of T cell receptor beta chains follows, all from one sample in a study of cytomegalovirus exposure and HLA in healthy donors. Repertoires were generated with immunoSEQ multiplex PCR, while TCRdb's copy carries only in-frame clones and drops some. Counted here are 75,000 to 95,000 clones, around 77% occurring once; the ten biggest clones make up about 3.5%. Sequences were obtained from PBMCs. These receptors were obtained from a man aged 45-65 years in good health and CMV-seronegative. CDR3s leave out the opening cysteine and the closing phenylalanine or tryptophan.

TRBV7-2 | ASRLGQGLSYEQY
TRBV4-1 | ASSQTDTGFSNEKLF
TRBV5-4 | ASSLRSGGRTDTQY
TRBV6-7 | ASRRTGLSSALH
TRBV5-1 | ASSLGPGQGNQPQH
TRBV18 | ASSPVGGNEQY
TRBV5-1 | ASRTLAGAPYEQY
TRBV19 | ASREDRVTFGYT
TRBV5-1 | ASSLVRGPPLH
TRBV15 | ATSRDAGPGNTIY
TRBV13 | ASSPSSYEQY
TRBV7-8 | ASSYLAPRSSYNEQF
TRBV5-6 | ASSLGRGLVTEAF
TRBV5-8 | ASSYRTGWETQY
TRBV7-8 | ASSSKRAGAHYEQY
TRBV19 | ASSTTGTGGYSPLH
TRBV7-9 | ASSLVHLEAGENNEQF
TRBV6-6 | ASRQGQGANQPQH
TRBV2 | ASSEIGQGSYEQY
TRBV14 | ASSQKSSYNSPLH
TRBV2 | ASADQGAEKLF
TRBV6-5 | ASSPGGTGAPGAF
TRBV28 | ATRGSGREQY
TRBV6-5 | ASSSAQFNYGYT
TRBV28 | ASTLSGGGRGEQF
TRBV7-9 | ASSLAGTGRNEKLF
TRBV7-8 | ASSPVSGQGSYEQY
TRBV7-2 | ASSSQGANGYT
TRBV18 | ASSPSVYSEAF
TRBV11-3 | ASSQRTSGGGETQY